Below are 4 T cell receptor beta chains sequenced from a single sample in a study of B cell selection in AIRE deficiency. The regulatory T cell sort gate was CD4+CD25hiCD127low/negative. The method was immunoSEQ multiplex PCR; TCRdb's version includes in-frame clones alone and lacks a portion of them. The sample has tens of thousands of clones, over 90% seen once. Sequenced input: Tregs sorted from PBMCs. Source of these receptors: a human donor with AIRE deficiency.

This clone was counted once. The CDR3 DNA reads TGCGCCAGCAGCTTTGGACAGTTGCAAGAGACCCAGTACTTC. Protein product: CASSFGQLQETQYF. The rearrangement links TRBV5-1 to TRBJ2-5, with D possibly matching TRBD1 (6 bases). The V gene lost 2 bases and the J gene lost 2 bases, with 10 bases spanning the gap. The CDR3 contains 14 residues. Germline V CDR1 and CDR2: SGHRS, YFSETQ.

The chain is built from TRBV18 and TRBJ1-5; a possible D gene is TRBD1 (5 bases). The CDR3 runs 15 residues. The germline gives CDR1 KGHSH, CDR2 LQKENI. Trimming removed 1 base from V and 8 bases from J, with 15 bases in between. CDR3 coding DNA: TGTGCCAGCTCACCACAGGGGCTGGAAGGCGAGCCCCAGCATTTT. As protein: CASSPQGLEGEPQHF. The full variable domain, with the rest looked up from reference TRBV18 and TRBJ1-5, is NAGVMQNPRHLVRRRGQEARLRCSPMKGHSHVYWYRQLPEEGLKFMVYLQKENIIDESGMPKERFSAEFPKEGPSILRIQQVVRGDSAAYFCASSPQGLEGEPQHFGDGTRLSIL.

V gene TRBV6-6 combines with J gene TRBJ2-7; TRBD1 or TRBD2 may be the D gene (5 bases each). V gave up 2 bases and J gave up 0 bases, with 8 bases separating them. There are 14 residues in the CDR3. CDR1 and CDR2 (germline): MNHNY, SVGAGI (reference sequence). CDR3 in amino acids: CASSYLGGSYEQYF. The CDR3 DNA sequence: TGTGCCAGCAGTTACCTTGGGGGCTCCTACGAGCAGTACTTC.

The rearrangement uses TRBV19 and TRBJ1-6; D perhaps matches TRBD1 (5 bases). From germline, CDR1 is LNHDA and CDR2 SQIVND (reference sequence). V was trimmed by 4 bases and J by 8 bases, leaving 6 bases between them. There are 12 residues in the CDR3. The CDR3: CASSKGDSPLHF. The CDR3 nucleotides read TGTGCCAGTAGTAAAGGGGATTCACCCCTCCACTTT.